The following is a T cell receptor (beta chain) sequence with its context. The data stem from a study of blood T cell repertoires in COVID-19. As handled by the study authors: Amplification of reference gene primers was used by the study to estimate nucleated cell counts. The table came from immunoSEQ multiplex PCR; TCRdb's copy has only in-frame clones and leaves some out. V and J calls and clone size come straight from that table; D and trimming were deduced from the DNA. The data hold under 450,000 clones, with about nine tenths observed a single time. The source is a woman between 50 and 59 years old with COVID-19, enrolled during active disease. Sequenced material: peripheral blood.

CDR3 residues: CSVGTGTGYDTEAFF. The CDR3 DNA reads TGCAGCGTCGGTACCGGGACAGGGTACGACACTGAAGCTTTCTTT. V usage is TRBV29-1 and J usage is TRBJ1-1; 9 nucleotides match TRBD1. CDR1 is SQVTM, CDR2 ANQGSEA, per germline. The CDR3 covers 15 residues. V shed 6 bases and J 3 bases; nucleotides not matched to a gene: 11.